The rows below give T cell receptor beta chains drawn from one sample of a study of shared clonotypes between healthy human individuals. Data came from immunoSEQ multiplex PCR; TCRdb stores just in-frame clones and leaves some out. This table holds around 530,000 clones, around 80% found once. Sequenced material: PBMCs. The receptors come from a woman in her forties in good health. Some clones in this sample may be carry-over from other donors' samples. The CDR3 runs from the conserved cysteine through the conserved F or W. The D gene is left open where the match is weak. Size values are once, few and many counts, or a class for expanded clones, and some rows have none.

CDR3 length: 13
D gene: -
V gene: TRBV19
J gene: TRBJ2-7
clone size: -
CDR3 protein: CASSTTGAYEQYF
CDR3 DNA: TGTGCCAGTAGTACGACAGGAGCCTACGAGCAGTACTTC

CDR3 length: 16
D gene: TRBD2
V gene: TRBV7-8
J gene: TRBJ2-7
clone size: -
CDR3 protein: CASSLDSLAGAGEQYF
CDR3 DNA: TGTGCCAGCAGCTTAGACTCACTAGCGGGAGCTGGCGAGCAGTACTTC

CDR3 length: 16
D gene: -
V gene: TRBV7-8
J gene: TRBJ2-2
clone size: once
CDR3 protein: CASSLYSGRISGELFF
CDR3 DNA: TGTGCCAGCAGCTTATACTCGGGACGTATTTCCGGGGAGCTGTTTTTT

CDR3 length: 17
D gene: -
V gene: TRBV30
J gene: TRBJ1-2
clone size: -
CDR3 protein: CAWSGVGHQHDNYGYTF
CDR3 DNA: TGTGCCTGGAGTGGGGTCGGTCACCAACACGATAACTATGGCTACACCTTC

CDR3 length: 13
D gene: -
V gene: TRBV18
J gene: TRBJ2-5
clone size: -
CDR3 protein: CASSPPSQETQYF
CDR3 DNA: TGTGCCAGCTCACCGCCCAGCCAAGAGACCCAGTACTTC

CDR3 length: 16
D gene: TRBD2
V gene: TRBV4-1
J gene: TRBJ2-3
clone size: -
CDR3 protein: CASSHGRAKGTDTQYF
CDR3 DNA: TGCGCCAGCAGCCACGGGAGGGCCAAGGGCACAGATACGCAGTATTTT

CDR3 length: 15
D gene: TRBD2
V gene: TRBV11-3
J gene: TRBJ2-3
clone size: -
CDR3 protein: CASSLTSGRGDTQYF
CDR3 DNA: TGTGCCAGCAGCTTGACTAGCGGGAGAGGGGATACGCAGTATTTT

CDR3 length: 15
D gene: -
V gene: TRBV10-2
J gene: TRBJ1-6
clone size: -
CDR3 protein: CASSGSVGTAISLHF
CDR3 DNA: TGCGCCAGCAGTGGATCTGTCGGGACTGCTATATCCCTCCACTTT

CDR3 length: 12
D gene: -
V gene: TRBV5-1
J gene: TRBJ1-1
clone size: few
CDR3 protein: CASSSSEGEAFF
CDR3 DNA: TGCGCCAGCTCGTCCAGCGAGGGGGAAGCTTTCTTT

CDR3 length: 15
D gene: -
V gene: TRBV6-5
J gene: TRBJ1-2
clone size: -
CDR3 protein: CASTVTGTGYYGYTF
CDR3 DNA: TGTGCCAGCACTGTTACCGGAACAGGATACTATGGCTACACCTTC

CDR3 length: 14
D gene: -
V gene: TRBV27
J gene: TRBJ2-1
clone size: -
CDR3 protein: CASSSLGSTDEQFF
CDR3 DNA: TGTGCCAGCAGTTCATTGGGCAGCACGGATGAGCAGTTCTTC

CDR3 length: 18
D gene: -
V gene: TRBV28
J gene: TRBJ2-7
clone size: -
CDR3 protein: CASSPSLAAGPSVVEQYF
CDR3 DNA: TGTGCCAGCAGCCCCTCCTTAGCGGCTGGGCCCTCGGTAGTGGAGCAGTACTTC

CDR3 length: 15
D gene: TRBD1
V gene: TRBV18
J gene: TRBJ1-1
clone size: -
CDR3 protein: CASSFGQGGHTEAFF
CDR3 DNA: TGTGCCAGCTCATTCGGACAGGGGGGTCACACTGAAGCTTTCTTT

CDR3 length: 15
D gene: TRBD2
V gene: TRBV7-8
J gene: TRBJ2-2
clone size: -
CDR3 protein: CASKGASGRTGELFF
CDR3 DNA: TGTGCCAGCAAGGGGGCTAGCGGGAGAACCGGGGAGCTGTTTTTT

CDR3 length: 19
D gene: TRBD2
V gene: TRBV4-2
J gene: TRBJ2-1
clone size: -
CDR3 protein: CASSQGTSGPEVPYNEQFF
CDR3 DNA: TGTGCCAGCAGCCAAGGGACTAGCGGGCCCGAAGTCCCCTACAATGAGCAGTTCTTC

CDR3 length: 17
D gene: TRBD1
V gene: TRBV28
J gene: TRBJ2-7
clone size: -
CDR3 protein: CASSPPRWGQGSYEQYF
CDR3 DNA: TGTGCCAGCAGTCCCCCCAGGTGGGGACAGGGATCCTACGAGCAGTACTTC

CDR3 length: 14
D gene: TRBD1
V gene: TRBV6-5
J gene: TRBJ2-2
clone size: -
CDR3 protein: CASSRGTGAGELFF
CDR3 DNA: TGTGCCAGCAGTAGAGGGACAGGCGCCGGGGAGCTGTTTTTT

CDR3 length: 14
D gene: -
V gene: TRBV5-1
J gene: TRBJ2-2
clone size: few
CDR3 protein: CASSRDGSFGELFF
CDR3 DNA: TGCGCCAGCAGTAGGGACGGATCCTTCGGGGAGCTGTTTTTT

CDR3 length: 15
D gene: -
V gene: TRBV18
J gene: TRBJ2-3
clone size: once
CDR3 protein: CASSPDFGGTDTQYF
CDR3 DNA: TGTGCCAGCTCACCAGATTTCGGTGGCACAGATACGCAGTATTTT

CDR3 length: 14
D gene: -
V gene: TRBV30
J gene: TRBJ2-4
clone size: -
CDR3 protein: CAWSPGLLKNIQYF
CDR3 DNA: TGTGCCTGGAGTCCGGGACTTCTCAAAAACATTCAGTACTTC

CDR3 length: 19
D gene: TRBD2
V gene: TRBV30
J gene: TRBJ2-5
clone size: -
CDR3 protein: CAWSRRLGLAGGAQETQYF
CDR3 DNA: TGTGCCTGGAGTAGACGGTTGGGACTAGCGGGAGGTGCCCAAGAGACCCAGTACTTC

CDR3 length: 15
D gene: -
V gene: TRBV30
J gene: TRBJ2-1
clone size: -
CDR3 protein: CAWSSLAPTYNEQFF
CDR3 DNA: TGTGCCTGGAGTTCGCTAGCGCCAACCTACAATGAGCAGTTCTTC

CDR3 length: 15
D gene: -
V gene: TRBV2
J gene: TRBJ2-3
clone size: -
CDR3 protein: CASSVPRAGTDTQYF
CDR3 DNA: TGTGCCAGCAGTGTCCCCAGGGCTGGAACAGATACGCAGTATTTT

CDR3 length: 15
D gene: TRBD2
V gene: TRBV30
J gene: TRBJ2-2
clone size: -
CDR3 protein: CAWARLAGNTGELFF
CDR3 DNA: TGTGCCTGGGCCCGACTAGCGGGAAACACCGGGGAGCTGTTTTTT

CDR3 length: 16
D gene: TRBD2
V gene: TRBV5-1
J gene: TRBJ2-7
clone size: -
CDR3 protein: CASSLYDGGKSYEQYF
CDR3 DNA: TGCGCCAGCAGCTTATACGACGGGGGGAAATCCTACGAGCAGTACTTC

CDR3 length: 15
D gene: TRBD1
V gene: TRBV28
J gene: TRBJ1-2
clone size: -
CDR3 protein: CASSKNGQGANCYTF
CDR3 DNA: TGTGCCAGCAGTAAGAACGGACAGGGGGCCAATTGCTACACCTTC

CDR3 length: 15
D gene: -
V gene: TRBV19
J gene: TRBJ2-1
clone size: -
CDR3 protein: CASTRGVWSYNEQFF
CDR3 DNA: TGTGCCAGTACCCGGGGTGTTTGGTCCTACAATGAGCAGTTCTTC

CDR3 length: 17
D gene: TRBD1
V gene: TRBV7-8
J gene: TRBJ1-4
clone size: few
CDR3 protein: CASSLRTGGRGYEKLFF
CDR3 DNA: TGTGCCAGCAGCCTACGGACAGGGGGCAGAGGATATGAAAAACTGTTTTTT

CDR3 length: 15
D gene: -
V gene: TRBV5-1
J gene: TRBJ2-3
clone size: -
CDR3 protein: CASSQGLGSTDTQYF
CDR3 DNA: TGCGCCAGCAGCCAGGGGTTAGGGAGCACAGATACGCAGTATTTT

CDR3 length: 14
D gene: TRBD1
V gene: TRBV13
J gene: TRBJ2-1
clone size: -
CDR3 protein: CASSIPGTGYEQFF
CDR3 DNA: TGTGCCAGCAGCATCCCCGGGACAGGGTATGAGCAGTTCTTC

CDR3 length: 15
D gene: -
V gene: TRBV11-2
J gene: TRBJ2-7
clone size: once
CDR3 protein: CASSLGGVNPLEQYF
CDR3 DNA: TGTGCCAGCAGCTTAGGCGGGGTTAACCCTCTCGAGCAGTACTTC

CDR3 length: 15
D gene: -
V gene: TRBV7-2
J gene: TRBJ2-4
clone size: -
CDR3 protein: CASSLEGGDGDIQYF
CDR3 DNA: TGTGCCAGCAGCTTAGAGGGGGGCGATGGGGACATTCAGTACTTC

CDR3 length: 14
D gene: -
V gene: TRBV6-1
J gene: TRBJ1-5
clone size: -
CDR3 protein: CASTSGYSNQPQHF
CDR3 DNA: TGTGCCAGCACTAGCGGATATAGCAATCAGCCCCAGCATTTT

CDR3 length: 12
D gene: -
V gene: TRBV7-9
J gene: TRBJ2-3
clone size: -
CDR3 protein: CASSFDWDTQYF
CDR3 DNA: TGTGCCAGCAGCTTTGATTGGGATACGCAGTATTTT

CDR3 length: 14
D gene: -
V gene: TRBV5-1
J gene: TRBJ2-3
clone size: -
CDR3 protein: CASSPLENTDTQYF
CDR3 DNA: TGCGCCAGCAGCCCTCTGGAGAACACAGATACGCAGTATTTT

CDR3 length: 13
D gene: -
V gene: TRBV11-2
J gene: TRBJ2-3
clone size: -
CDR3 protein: CASSFSRTDTQYF
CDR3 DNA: TGTGCCAGCAGCTTTTCGAGGACAGATACGCAGTATTTT